Below, one T cell receptor beta chain is given with its context. Its antigen remains unidentified. V dropped 6 bases and J dropped 2; count of bases not matched to a gene: 0. Germline loops: CDR1 MNHEY, CDR2 SMNVEV (reference sequence). CDR3 size: 13 residues. These data are taken from a study of shared clonotypes between healthy human individuals. Whole-study results and caveats: Relative to memory subsets, naive subsets generally showed larger estimated richness. Relative to clonotypes present in all four donors, those not shared had lower generation probabilities. The sampled material consisted only of blood, and tissue repertoires are likely to differ.

HIV-negative, healthy adults without recent acute infections or vaccinations were the donors. The method was immunoSEQ multiplex PCR; TCRdb's version includes in-frame clones alone and lacks a portion of them. This sample has about 680,000 clones, with around 73% found just once. The V gene is TRBV27, the J gene TRBJ2-1, with TRBD1 matching 8 bases. The sample comprised memory CD4+ T cells sorted from blood. Specified subset: CD45RA-negative fraction. This clonotype was obtained from a woman younger than 45 in good health. The CDR3 loop is CASRQGAYNEQFF. The CDR3 bases are TGTGCCAGCAGACAGGGGGCCTACAATGAGCAGTTCTTC.